This T cell receptor beta chain derives from a study of blood T cells in healthy people across ages. Then a second PCR, running roughly 6 to 12 cycles, was carried out with a sample-barcoded 5' primer and a J-beta primer mix. TCRdb reprocessed the 5' RACE reads with MiXCR, giving one entry per CDR3 protein. The data contain about 940,000 distinct CDR3 sequences, around 46% of them seen just once; the ten biggest clones take up about an eighth. This clonotype came up a few times. The sequencing sample was made of blood. The TCR was taken from a man aged 25 to 40 in good health.

The chain's CDR3 is CASSQGLQGYYEQYF. The CDR3 bases are TGCGCCAGCAGCCAAGGTCTGCAGGGGTACTACGAGCAGTACTTC. The chain links TRBV4-1 to TRBJ2-7; D perhaps matches TRBD1 (6 bases). This CDR3 has 15 amino acids. V dropped 1 base and J dropped 3 bases, with 13 bases sitting between them. Germline lookup yields CDR1 MGHRA and CDR2 YSYEKL.